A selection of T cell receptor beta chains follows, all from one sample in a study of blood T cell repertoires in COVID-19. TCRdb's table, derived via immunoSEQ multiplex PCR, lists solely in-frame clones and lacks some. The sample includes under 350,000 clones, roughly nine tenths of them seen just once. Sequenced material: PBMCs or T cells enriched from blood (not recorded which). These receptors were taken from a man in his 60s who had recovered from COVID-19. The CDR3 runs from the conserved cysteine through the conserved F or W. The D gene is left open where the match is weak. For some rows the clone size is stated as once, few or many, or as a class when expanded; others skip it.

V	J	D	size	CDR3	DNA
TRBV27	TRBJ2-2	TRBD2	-	CASSPERGIGELFF	TGTGCCAGCAGTCCCGAGCGGGGGATCGGGGAGCTGTTTTTT
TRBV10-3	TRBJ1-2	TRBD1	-	CAISGGQDYGYTF	TGTGCCATCAGTGGCGGACAGGACTATGGCTACACCTTC
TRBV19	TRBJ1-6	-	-	CASRLDFSYNSPLHF	TGTGCCAGTAGGTTGGACTTCTCCTATAATTCACCCCTCCACTTT
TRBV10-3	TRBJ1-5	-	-	CATRDFLQPQHF	TGTGCCACCAGGGACTTCCTTCAGCCCCAGCATTTT
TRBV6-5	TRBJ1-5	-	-	CASLMGTSNQPQHF	TGTGCCAGCTTAATGGGCACGAGCAATCAGCCCCAGCATTTT
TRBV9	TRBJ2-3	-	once	CASSFRRGASGDTQYF	TGTGCCAGCAGCTTCCGCCGGGGAGCCTCGGGAGATACGCAGTATTTT
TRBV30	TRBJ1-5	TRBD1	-	CAWSTRDSQPQHF	TGTGCCTGGAGTACCCGGGACAGTCAGCCCCAGCATTTT
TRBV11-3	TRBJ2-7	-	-	CASSLAIGVGVEQYF	TGTGCCAGCAGCTTAGCTATTGGTGTCGGGGTCGAGCAGTACTTC
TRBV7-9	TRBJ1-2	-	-	CASSPPRGVEPNYGYTF	TGTGCCAGCAGCCCCCCACGGGGAGTCGAGCCTAACTATGGCTACACCTTC
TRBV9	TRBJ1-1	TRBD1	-	CASSSWTGGPNTEAFF	TGTGCCAGCAGCTCCTGGACAGGGGGCCCGAACACTGAAGCTTTCTTT